What follows describes a single T cell receptor beta chain. The target antigen is unknown. The repertoire was sequenced with immunoSEQ multiplex PCR; TCRdb's copy has only in-frame clones and lacks some. The sample shows more than 95,000 clones, roughly 84% of them seen only once. These data are taken from a study of T cell responses to AZD1222 COVID-19 vaccine. Study-level results: Vaccination with two AZD1222 doses was followed by a rise in Spike-specific TCR breadth and depth. Repertoire sampling occurred only after the peak T cell response.

In germline, CDR1 is LGHDT, CDR2 YNNKEL (reference sequence). This CDR3 comprises 13 residues. After removal of 7 bases from V and 8 bases from J, the junction contained 8 bases not matched to a gene. The chain couples TRBV3-1 (or the pseudogene TRBV3-2) to TRBJ2-1; 7 bases fit TRBD1. The clonotype was recovered from an adult in good health. The sample in question was peripheral blood, obtained on day 0 of AZD1222 vaccination. The CDR3 loop reads CASTPTGNYEQFF. In nucleotides, the CDR3 is TGTGCCAGCACCCCGACAGGGAACTATGAGCAGTTCTTC.